Listed here are 26 T cell receptor beta chains from one sample, sequenced in a study of response to subunit inactivated influenza vaccine. TCRdb reprocessed the RT-PCR reads via MiXCR and lists one record per CDR3 protein. The table records 500,000 to 600,000 distinct CDR3 sequences, 15% to 20% of them present only once. The sequencing used CD4+ T cells sorted from PBMCs, collected 23 months after vaccination. Every receptor here comes from a man aged 50 to 69 who received an inactivated influenza vaccine.

The chain recombines TRBV9 with TRBJ2-3; D gene unclear. The V end was cut by 1 base, the J end by 3 bases, with 6 bases between. The CDR3 consists of 13 residues. Germline CDR1 and CDR2: SGDLS and YYNGEE. This CDR3 is CASSVSETDTQYF. As DNA, the CDR3 is TGTGCCAGCAGCGTATCCGAGACAGATACGCAGTATTTT.

The chain is built from TRBV5-5 and TRBJ2-2; 8 positions match TRBD1. Trimming at V came to 3 bases and at J to 0 bases, leaving 7 bases not matched to a gene. The CDR3 sequence is 17 residues long. Germline CDR1 reads SGHKS; CDR2 reads YYEKEE (reference sequence). CDR3 DNA sequence: TGTGCCAGCAGCTGGACAGGGACACTATCGAACACCGGGGAGCTGTTTTTT. Amino acid sequence: CASSWTGTLSNTGELFF.

This clonotype was seen ten or more times. The chain joins TRBV11-2 to TRBJ2-2; 10 bases line up with TRBD1. The CDR3 extends over 15 amino acids. The V gene's germline CDR1 is SGHAT and CDR2 FQNNGV. Germline trimming cut 2 bases from V and 4 bases from J; bases unmatched to any gene: 1. In DNA, the CDR3 is TGTGCCAGCAGCTTAAGGACAGGGGGCACCGGGGAGCTGTTTTTT. It specifies CASSLRTGGTGELFF.

The chain recombines TRBV6-2 or TRBV6-3 with TRBJ1-5; D unresolved. Germline CDR1 MNHEY, CDR2 SVGEGT. Trimming took 4 bases from V and 6 from J, leaving 13 bases between them. The CDR3 is 14 amino acids. The chain's CDR3 is CASSSPSFSQPQHF. The CDR3 nucleotides are TGTGCCAGCAGTTCCCCGAGCTTCTCTCAGCCCCAGCATTTT.

J is TRBJ2-7 and V is TRBV7-8; TRBD2 matches 7 bases. Germline values: CDR1 SGHVS, CDR2 FQNEAQ. The CDR3 covers 15 residues. Germline trimming cut 9 bases from V and 5 bases from J; bases unmatched to any gene: 16. CDR3: CARRPQGAGIHEQYF. CDR3 DNA: TGTGCCAGGAGACCCCAGGGAGCGGGGATTCACGAGCAGTACTTC.

This clonotype has only a few counts. This chain uses TRBV6-2 or TRBV6-3 with TRBJ2-1; D may match TRBD1 or TRBD2 (5 bases each). Per germline, CDR1 MNHEY and CDR2 SVGEGT. The CDR3 sequence is 14 residues long. The V gene lost 6 bases and the J gene lost 7 bases, with 16 bases spanning the gap. The CDR3 DNA reads TGTGCCAGCAGAAGGGACCCCACGGAGAATGAGCAGTTCTTC. Protein product: CASRRDPTENEQFF.

V is TRBV12-3 or TRBV12-4 and J is TRBJ1-1; D is possibly TRBD1 (5 bases). CDR3 length equals 15 residues. Trimming stripped 6 bases from V and 4 bases from J, with 18 bases between. The chain's CDR3 is CASRGVYERSTEAFF. CDR3 DNA sequence: TGTGCCAGCAGGGGGGTTTATGAGAGGAGCACTGAAGCTTTCTTT.

This clonotype has at least ten counts. DNA of the CDR3: TGCGCCAGCAGCTTGGAGTCGGCAGAAGAGACCCAGTACTTC. This translates into CASSLESAEETQYF. V usage is TRBV5-1 and J usage is TRBJ2-5; D remains ambiguous. CDR3 length: 14 residues. Trimming removed 0 bases from V and 3 bases from J, with 9 bases in between. Germline V CDR1 and CDR2: SGHRS, YFSETQ.

The table lists this clonotype with a few counts. This chain connects TRBV7-7 to TRBJ2-2; TRBD2 agrees at 11 bases. The CDR3 length is 18 residues. V trimming: 6 bases; J trimming: 9 bases; junction bases outside the gene matches: 18. CDR1 is SSHAT and CDR2 is FNYEAQ in the germline V gene (reference sequence). CDR3 sequence: CASSPAVTSGSRGRELFF. Written as DNA, the CDR3 is TGTGCCAGCAGTCCCGCGGTAACTAGCGGGAGCCGAGGAAGGGAGCTGTTTTTT.

This clonotype occurred once. The J gene is TRBJ1-1, the V gene TRBV5-1; D remains ambiguous. Germline V lookup: CDR1 SGHRS, CDR2 YFSETQ. V was trimmed by 0 bases and J by 1 base, leaving 13 bases between them. The CDR3 has 16 amino acids. The CDR3 region has the DNA TGCGCCAGCAGCTTGGCCACCCCATCACAGAACACTGAAGCTTTCTTT. Translating gives CASSLATPSQNTEAFF.

This clonotype was recorded many times. CDR3 DNA: TGTGCCAGCAGTTATTCGGGGACTAGGGGAAGAGGGGAGCTGTTTTTT. The encoded protein is CASSYSGTRGRGELFF. The chain links TRBV6-5 to TRBJ2-2; 8 bases are a match to TRBD2. This CDR3 is 16 amino acids long. CDR1 and CDR2 from the germline V gene are MNHEY and SVGAGI. V was pared by 3 bases and J by 8 bases, with 11 bases of the junction left unmatched.

This clonotype was seen many times. V gene TRBV12-3 or TRBV12-4 combines with J gene TRBJ1-1; D perhaps matches TRBD1 (5 bases). V gave up 3 bases and J gave up 4 bases, with 9 bases separating them. The CDR3 is 13 amino acids. The CDR3 DNA follows: TGTGCCAGCAGTTTCGGGGGGGGCACTGAAGCTTTCTTT. As protein: CASSFGGGTEAFF.

J is TRBJ2-7 and V is TRBV4-2; 7 nucleotides agree with TRBD1. The CDR3 consists of 15 residues. With V trimmed by 1 base and J by 2 bases, 5 bases remained unmatched. Germline V gene data show CDR1 as LGHNA and CDR2 as YNFKEQ. The CDR3 loop reads CASSQGPGQAYEQYF. As DNA, the CDR3 is TGTGCCAGCAGCCAAGGCCCCGGACAGGCCTACGAGCAGTACTTC.

This chain joins TRBV20-1 and TRBJ1-2; 12 bases line up with TRBD1. The CDR3 consists of 15 residues. Germline V gene lookup returns CDR1 DFQATT and CDR2 SNEGSKA (reference sequence). Trimming at V came to 6 bases and at J to 5 bases, leaving 10 bases not matched to a gene. The CDR3 protein is CSAPGQGAHSYGYTF. The DNA of the CDR3 is TGCAGTGCACCGGGACAGGGGGCGCATTCTTATGGCTACACCTTC.

A few counts support this clonotype. Relative to the germline gene, one junction end is altered; a read error may explain this. The chain employs TRBV28 and TRBJ2-1; TRBD2 aligns across 14 bases. The CDR3 loop spans 15 amino acids. Germline CDR1 and CDR2: MDHEN and SYDVKM. The CDR3 DNA sequence: TGTGCCAGCAGACCTGGACTAGCGGGGGGTAGTGAGAAGTTCTTC. This gives the protein CASRPGLAGGSEKFF.

This clonotype occurred many times. This sequence joins TRBV20-1 and TRBJ2-3; D is possibly TRBD1 (6 bases). There are 13 residues in the CDR3. Germline V gene lookup returns CDR1 DFQATT and CDR2 SNEGSKA (reference sequence). Trimming left V 4 bases short and J 0 bases short, with 8 bases between. CDR3 DNA sequence: TGCAGTGCTAACCAGGGGAGCACAGATACGCAGTATTTT. It codes for CSANQGSTDTQYF.

The chain combines TRBV5-1 with TRBJ2-7, with D unresolved. CDR1 SGHRS and CDR2 YFSETQ come from the germline V gene. Trimming removed 0 bases at V and 7 bases at J, with 8 bases between. This CDR3 has 12 residues. DNA of the CDR3: TGCGCCAGCAGCTTGGCCTTCGAGGAGCAGTACTTC. Its translation is CASSLAFEEQYF.

The V call is TRBV4-3, the J call TRBJ2-7; D gene uncertain. The germline V gene has CDR1 LGHNA and CDR2 YSLEER. The CDR3 covers 15 residues. The germline V and J ends were trimmed by 2 bases and 2 bases, with 13 bases remaining between them. In nucleotides, the CDR3 is TGCGCCAGCAGCCAATACTGGAGTAATCCCTACGAGCAGTACTTC. Translating gives CASSQYWSNPYEQYF.

This clonotype was recorded many times. V usage is TRBV7-8 and J usage is TRBJ2-3; D is perhaps TRBD2 (6 bases). This CDR3 has 16 residues. The V and J ends lost 5 bases and 2 bases respectively, with 17 bases between them. CDR1 SGHVS and CDR2 FQNEAQ come from the germline V gene. CDR3 nucleotides: TGTGCCAGCAGCCCGACTGGCGGGGTTTACACAGATACGCAGTATTTT. Translating gives CASSPTGGVYTDTQYF.

The J gene is TRBJ1-2, the V gene TRBV7-9, with TRBD1 matching over 8 bases. Germline V gene lookup returns CDR1 SEHNR and CDR2 FQNEAQ (reference sequence). V was clipped by 5 bases and J by 1 base; unmatched bases: 6. The CDR3 has 15 amino acids. The CDR3 here is CASSLGQGINYGYTF. DNA of the CDR3: TGTGCCAGCAGCCTCGGACAGGGAATTAACTATGGCTACACCTTC.

This clonotype was seen a handful of times. The rearrangement uses TRBV9 and TRBJ1-5; D is ambiguous. The V end lost 3 bases, the J end lost 0 bases, and 10 bases lay between the germline ends. CDR3 length: 15 residues. Germline values: CDR1 SGDLS, CDR2 YYNGEE. For the CDR3, the DNA is TGTGCCAGCAGCGCAGCCGGAAATAGCAATCAGCCCCAGCATTTT. Translation: CASSAAGNSNQPQHF.

A few counts support this clonotype. The chain recombines TRBV7-9 with TRBJ1-3, with 7 bases aligning to TRBD1. The CDR3 is made up of 15 amino acids. The V and J ends lost 6 bases and 2 bases, in that order; junction bases with no gene match: 7. Germline CDR1 and CDR2: SEHNR and FQNEAQ (reference sequence). This CDR3 reads CASRSEGGPGNTIYF. Written as DNA, the CDR3 is TGTGCCAGCAGATCGGAAGGGGGCCCTGGAAACACCATATATTTT.

This clonotype occurred once. This chain links TRBV12-3 or TRBV12-4 with TRBJ2-7, with D tentatively TRBD1 (6 bases). This CDR3 region has 13 residues. Trimming removed 6 bases from V and 6 bases from J, with 15 bases in between. CDR3 sequence reads: CASSRTATGEQYF. CDR3 DNA sequence: TGTGCCAGCAGCCGGACAGCGACTGGCGAGCAGTACTTC.

This clonotype was found a few times. The rearrangement joins TRBV18 to TRBJ2-7, with D perhaps given as TRBD1 or TRBD2 (5 bases each). CDR1 and CDR2 (germline): KGHSH, LQKENI. The V end was cut by 2 bases, the J end by 0 bases, with 8 bases between. This CDR3 region has 14 residues. This CDR3 reads CASSPGDRSYEQYF. CDR3 DNA sequence: TGTGCCAGCTCACCAGGGGACCGCTCCTACGAGCAGTACTTC.

As concerns this clonotype: One end of the junction fails to match germline, which may point to a read error. The V gene is TRBV5-5, the J gene TRBJ1-4; D gene unclear. CDR1 SGHKS and CDR2 YYEKEE come from the germline V gene (reference sequence). The CDR3 is made up of 17 amino acids. In DNA, the CDR3 is TGTGCCAGCAGCTTGCCGGCAGAACAACCAACTAATGAAAATCTGTTTTTT. Its translation: CASSLPAEQPTNENLFF.

This clonotype was seen a handful of times. The rearrangement uses TRBV5-1 and TRBJ2-1, with 10 bases lining up with TRBD2. The CDR3 spans 16 residues. Trimming took 1 base from V and 7 from J; bases not matched to a gene: 8. Germline lookup yields CDR1 SGHRS and CDR2 YFSETQ. The CDR3: CASSLSVLAGLNEQFF. The CDR3 DNA follows: TGCGCCAGCAGCTTGAGTGTACTAGCGGGATTAAATGAGCAGTTCTTC.